This is a list of T cell receptor beta chains from one sample in a study of CD8+CD57+ T cells in acquired aplastic anemia. TCRdb recomputed calls from the reads with MiXCR, one row per CDR3 protein. Of roughly 180,000 distinct CDR3 sequences in the sample, about half are singletons; the top ten hold 2.5% to 3.5%. Sequencing was carried out using sorted CD4+, CD8+, or CD8+CD57+ T cells (not recorded which) from PBMCs. The source of these receptors is a human donor in good health. The CDR3 runs from the conserved cysteine through the conserved F or W. A D gene is named only where the DNA matches it firmly. Only some rows state a clone size, as once, few, many or a class for expanded clones.

clone_size,v_call,d_call,j_call,cdr3_aa,cdr3_nt
-,TRBV12-5,TRBD1,TRBJ2-3,CASGPGQGTDTQYF,TGTGCTAGTGGGCCGGGACAGGGCACAGATACGCAGTATTTT
-,TRBV7-3,-,TRBJ2-3,CGGRGGRTDTQYF,TGTGGGGGTCGAGGGGGGAGGACAGATACGCAGTATTTT
few,TRBV7-9,-,TRBJ2-2,CASSSQGGGELFF,TGTGCCAGCAGCTCACAGGGTGGCGGGGAGCTGTTTTTT
once,TRBV2,TRBD2,TRBJ2-3,CASSEPEMTSGSSLVQYF,TGTGCCAGCAGTGAACCGGAGATGACTAGCGGGAGCTCGCTGGTGCAGTATTTT
many,TRBV4-1,TRBD1,TRBJ1-4,CASSQAGGREKLFF,TGCGCCAGCAGCCAAGCAGGGGGGAGGGAAAAACTGTTTTTT
once,TRBV12-3/TRBV12-4,-,TRBJ1-1,CASSMGIPNTEAFF,TGTGCCAGCAGTATGGGTATTCCGAACACTGAAGCTTTCTTT
once,TRBV13,-,TRBJ2-5,CASSSTRLGETQYF,TGTGCCAGCAGCTCGACACGCCTAGGGGAGACCCAGTACTTC
-,TRBV6-5,-,TRBJ2-1,CASSYTGSSYNEQFF,TGTGCCAGCAGTTACACGGGAAGCTCCTACAATGAGCAGTTCTTC
few,TRBV7-8,TRBD2,TRBJ2-2,CAGSGGYTGELFF,TGTGCCGGTAGCGGGGGGTACACCGGGGAGCTGTTTTTT
many,TRBV6-1,TRBD1,TRBJ2-5,CASTLGTGARETQYF,TGTGCCAGCACCCTGGGCACAGGGGCGAGAGAGACCCAGTACTTC